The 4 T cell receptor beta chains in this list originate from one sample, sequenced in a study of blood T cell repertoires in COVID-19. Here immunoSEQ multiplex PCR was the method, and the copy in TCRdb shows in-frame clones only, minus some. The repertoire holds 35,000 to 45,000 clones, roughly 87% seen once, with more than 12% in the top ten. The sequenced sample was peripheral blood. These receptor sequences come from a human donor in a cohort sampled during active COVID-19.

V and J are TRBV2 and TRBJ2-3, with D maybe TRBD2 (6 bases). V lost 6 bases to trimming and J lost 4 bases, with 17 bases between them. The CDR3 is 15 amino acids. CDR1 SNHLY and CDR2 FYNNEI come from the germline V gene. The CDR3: CASRRDLGSADTQYF. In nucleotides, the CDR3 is TGTGCCAGCAGGAGGGACTTAGGGAGCGCAGATACGCAGTATTTT.

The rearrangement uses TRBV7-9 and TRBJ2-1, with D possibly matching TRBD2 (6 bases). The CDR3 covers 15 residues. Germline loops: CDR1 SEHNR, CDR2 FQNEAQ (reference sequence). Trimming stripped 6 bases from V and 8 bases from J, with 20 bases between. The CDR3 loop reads CASRTGAARNYEQFF. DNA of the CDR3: TGTGCCAGCAGGACGGGAGCGGCGAGGAACTATGAGCAGTTCTTC. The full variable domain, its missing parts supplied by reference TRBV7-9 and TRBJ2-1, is DTGVSQNPRHKITKRGQNVTFRCDPISEHNRLYWYRQTLGQGPEFLTYFQNEAQLEKSRLLSDRFSAERPKGSFSTLEIQRTEQGDSAMYLCASRTGAARNYEQFFGPGTRLTVL.

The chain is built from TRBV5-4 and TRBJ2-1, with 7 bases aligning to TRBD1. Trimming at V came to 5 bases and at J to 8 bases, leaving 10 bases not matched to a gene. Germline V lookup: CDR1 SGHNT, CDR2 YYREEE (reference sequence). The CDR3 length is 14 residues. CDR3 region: CASSLRTGADEQFF. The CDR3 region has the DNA TGTGCCAGCAGTCTTCGTACAGGGGCCGATGAGCAGTTCTTC. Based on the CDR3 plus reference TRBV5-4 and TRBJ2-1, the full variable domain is ETGVTQSPTHLIKTRGQQVTLRCSSQSGHNTVSWYQQALGQGPQFIFQYYREEENGRGNFPPRFSGLQFPNYSSELNVNALELDDSALYLCASSLRTGADEQFFGPGTRLTVL.

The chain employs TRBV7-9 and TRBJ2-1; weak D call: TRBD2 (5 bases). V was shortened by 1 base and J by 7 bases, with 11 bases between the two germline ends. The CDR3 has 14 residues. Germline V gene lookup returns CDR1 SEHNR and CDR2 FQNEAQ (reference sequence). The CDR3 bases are TGTGCCAGCAGCTTAGGGCTAGCCCTGAATGAGCAGTTCTTC. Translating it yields CASSLGLALNEQFF. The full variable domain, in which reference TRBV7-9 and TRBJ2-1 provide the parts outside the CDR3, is DTGVSQNPRHKITKRGQNVTFRCDPISEHNRLYWYRQTLGQGPEFLTYFQNEAQLEKSRLLSDRFSAERPKGSFSTLEIQRTEQGDSAMYLCASSLGLALNEQFFGPGTRLTVL.